This T cell receptor beta chain was captured in a study of blood T cell repertoires in COVID-19. The wider study: Some COVID-19 samples were acute and others convalescent; all came from the United States, Italy and Spain. T cells, B-cell-depleted T cells, or PBMCs provided the cDNA or gDNA that served as material.

The CDR3 length is 13 residues. Germline V gene data show CDR1 as MDHEN and CDR2 as SYDVKM. After removal of 5 bases from V and 5 bases from J, the junction contained 4 bases not matched to a gene. Sequencing used immunoSEQ multiplex PCR; TCRdb keeps in-frame clones, though not all of them. The data hold 150,000 to 200,000 clones, with 88% observed a single time. This receptor was taken from a woman aged 18-35 years who had recovered from COVID-19. Sequenced material: PBMCs or T cells enriched from blood (not recorded which). The gene calls are TRBV28 and TRBJ2-5; 8 positions match TRBD2. Written as DNA, the CDR3 is TGTGCCAGCAGTCTAGCGGGCTCGGAGACCCAGTACTTC. This encodes CASSLAGSETQYF.